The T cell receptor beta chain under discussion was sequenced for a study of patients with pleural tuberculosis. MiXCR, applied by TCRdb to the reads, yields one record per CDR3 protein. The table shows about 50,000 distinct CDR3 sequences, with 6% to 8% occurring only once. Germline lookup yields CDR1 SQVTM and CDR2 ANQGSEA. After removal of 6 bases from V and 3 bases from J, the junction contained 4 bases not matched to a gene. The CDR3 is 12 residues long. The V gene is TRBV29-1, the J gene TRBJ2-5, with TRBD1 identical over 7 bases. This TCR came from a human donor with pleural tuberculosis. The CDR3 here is CSVGTVKETQYF. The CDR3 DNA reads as TGCAGCGTCGGGACAGTCAAAGAGACCCAGTACTTC.